This T cell receptor beta chain is from a study of prognosis after radiotherapy for stage I lung cancer. This clonotype showed up just once. Only one base separates this from a far larger clonotype, so it likely reflects a read error. The study amplified the TCR beta CDR3 region from genomic DNA. This amplification was carried out by two rounds of multiplex PCR. Gene-specific TRBV and TRBJ primers were used in PCR round one. TCRdb re-derived calls from the multiplex PCR reads in MiXCR, one entry per CDR3 protein. The sample lists about 18,000 distinct CDR3 sequences; around 55% were seen once. The starting material was PBMCs, obtained before or after stereotactic body radiation therapy (not recorded which). The clonotype comes from a donor aged 50 or older with non-small cell lung cancer.

The CDR3 DNA reads as TGTGCCAGCAGTGCCTCGACTAGCGGGAGGCCCCCCGTTTGGCAGTATTTT. Translation: CASSASTSGRPPVWQYF. The rearrangement joins TRBV6-2 or TRBV6-3 to TRBJ2-3, with TRBD2 identical over 13 bases. Germline CDR1 reads MNHEY; CDR2 reads SVGEGT. The CDR3 consists of 17 residues. Losses at the gene ends were 5 bases for V and 11 bases for J; bases not matched to a gene: 16.